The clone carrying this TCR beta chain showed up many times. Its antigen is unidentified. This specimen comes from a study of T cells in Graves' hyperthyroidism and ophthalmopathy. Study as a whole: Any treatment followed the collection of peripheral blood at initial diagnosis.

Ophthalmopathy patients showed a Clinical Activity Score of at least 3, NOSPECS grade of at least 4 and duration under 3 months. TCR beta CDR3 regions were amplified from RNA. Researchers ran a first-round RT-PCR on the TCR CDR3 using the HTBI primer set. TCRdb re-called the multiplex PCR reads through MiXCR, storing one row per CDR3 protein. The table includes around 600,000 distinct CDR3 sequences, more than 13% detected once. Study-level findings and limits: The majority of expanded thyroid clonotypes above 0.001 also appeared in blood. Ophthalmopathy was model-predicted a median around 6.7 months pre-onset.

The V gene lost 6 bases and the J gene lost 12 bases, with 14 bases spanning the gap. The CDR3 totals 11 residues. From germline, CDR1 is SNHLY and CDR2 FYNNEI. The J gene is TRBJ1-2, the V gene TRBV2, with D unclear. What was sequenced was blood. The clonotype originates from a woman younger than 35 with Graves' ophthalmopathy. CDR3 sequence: CASRGGGEDTF. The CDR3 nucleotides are TGTGCCAGCAGGGGTGGTGGGGAAGACACCTTC. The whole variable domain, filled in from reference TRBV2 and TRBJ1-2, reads EPEVTQTPSHQVTQMGQEVILRCVPISNHLYFYWYRQILGQKVEFLVSFYNNEISEKSEIFDDQFSVERPDGSNFTLKIRSTKLEDSAMYFCASRGGGEDTFGSGTRLTVV.